This T cell receptor beta chain was obtained from a study of blood T cells in healthy people across ages. General study findings and limits: Possibly, changes in expanded clonotypes were confounded because donor CMV status was unknown.

With a J-beta primer mix and a sample-barcoded 5' primer, a second PCR ran 7 to 11 cycles. Each cDNA molecule received a tag from a template-switch adaptor that had 12 random nucleotides. TCRdb called the 5' RACE reads again in MiXCR, with one record for every CDR3 protein. This sample yields approximately 800,000 distinct CDR3 sequences, of which 56% are seen a single time; roughly 25% belongs to the top ten. The CDR3 is 13 residues long. Trimming took 8 bases from V and 1 from J, leaving 11 bases between them. This clonotype turned up a few times. Its target is not known. Sequencing was performed on blood. The origin of this receptor is a man between 40 and 49 years old in good health. This rearrangement joins TRBV12-3 or TRBV12-4 to TRBJ2-5, with D possibly called TRBD1 or TRBD2 (5 bases each). The CDR3 is CASGTGTQETQYF. For the CDR3, the DNA is TGTGCCAGCGGAACCGGGACCCAAGAGACCCAGTACTTC.